Listed below are T cell receptor beta chains from one sample, sequenced in a study of shared clonotypes between healthy human individuals. TCRdb's copy holds only in-frame clones and misses some; the assay was immunoSEQ multiplex PCR. The top ten hold 0.36% of the sample, which has fewer than 2.5 million clones, roughly 93% seen once. The sample comprised naive CD4+ T cells from PBMCs. The receptors stem from a young man in good health. Some clones in this sample may be carry-over from other donors' samples. CDR3s include the opening cysteine and the closing phenylalanine or tryptophan. The D gene is left open where the match is weak. Where a row states a size, it is once, few, many or the class of an expanded clone; other rows omit it.

>-|TRBJ1-2|TRBV7-2|TRBD1
CASSLRGQGGYTF
TGTGCCAGCAGCTTACGGGGACAGGGGGGCTACACCTTC
>-|TRBJ1-5|TRBV29-1|-
CSVVVGRDNQPQHF
TGCAGCGTTGTGGTTGGCAGAGACAATCAGCCCCAGCATTTT
>-|TRBJ2-4|TRBV29-1|-
CSVGEGAAANIQYF
TGCAGCGTTGGGGAGGGGGCGGCAGCAAACATTCAGTACTTC
>-|TRBJ2-7|TRBV18|-
CASSPPGSYEQYF
TGTGCCAGCTCACCACCGGGGAGTTATGAGCAGTACTTC
>-|TRBJ2-7|TRBV27|-
CASSFRGRGVYEQYF
TGTGCCAGCAGTTTTAGGGGGCGGGGAGTGTACGAGCAGTACTTC
>-|TRBJ2-7|TRBV9|-
CASSPNRGNPYEQYF
TGTGCCAGCAGCCCGAATCGCGGGAATCCCTACGAGCAGTACTTC
>-|TRBJ1-1|TRBV6-4|TRBD1
CASKKQGAPNTEAFF
TGTGCCAGCAAGAAACAGGGGGCGCCGAACACTGAAGCTTTCTTT
>-|TRBJ1-1|TRBV28|-
CASSPGGMRFGAFF
TGTGCCAGCAGTCCCGGGGGGATGAGGTTCGGAGCTTTCTTT
>once|TRBJ2-1|TRBV6-4|-
CASSVGVGAYNEQFF
TGTGCCAGCAGTGTTGGTGTGGGGGCCTACAATGAGCAGTTCTTC
>-|TRBJ2-7|TRBV7-2|TRBD2
CASSKLAGGALLGYEQYF
TGTGCCAGCAGCAAACTAGCGGGAGGCGCTCTATTGGGCTACGAGCAGTACTTC
>once|TRBJ1-6|TRBV4-1|TRBD1
CASSPQGAYNSPLHF
TGCGCCAGCAGCCCACAGGGGGCCTATAATTCACCCCTCCACTTT
>-|TRBJ2-3|TRBV19|-
CASSIGPQISTDTQYF
TGTGCCAGTAGTATAGGGCCACAAATTAGCACAGATACGCAGTATTTT
>-|TRBJ2-7|TRBV25-1|-
CASSELGASSSYEQYF
TGTGCCAGCAGCGAACTTGGGGCCTCGAGCTCCTACGAGCAGTACTTC
>-|TRBJ1-6|TRBV28|TRBD1
CASSLTGTGLHF
TGTGCCAGCAGCTTGACCGGGACAGGCCTTCACTTT
>-|TRBJ1-3|TRBV28|-
CASSFPSYHSGNTIYF
TGTGCCAGCAGTTTCCCCAGCTATCACTCTGGAAACACCATATATTTT
>-|TRBJ2-6|TRBV28|-
CASRAGALGANVLTF
TGTGCCAGCAGGGCAGGGGCGCTTGGGGCCAACGTCCTGACTTTC
>-|TRBJ1-3|TRBV18|-
CASSPWIIGGDSGNTIYF
TGTGCCAGCTCACCGTGGATTATCGGTGGGGACTCTGGAAACACCATATATTTT
>-|TRBJ1-4|TRBV18|-
CASSPLLGGLNNEKLFF
TGTGCCAGCTCACCCCTCCTGGGTGGACTGAATAATGAAAAACTGTTTTTT
>once|TRBJ1-2|TRBV14|TRBD1
CASSQVWKLAGGHYGYTF
TGTGCCAGCAGCCAAGTTTGGAAATTGGCAGGGGGCCACTATGGCTACACCTTC
>-|TRBJ2-7|TRBV6-1|-
CASSQRADYEQYF
TGTGCCAGCAGCCAACGGGCCGACTACGAGCAGTACTTC
>-|TRBJ2-1|TRBV7-9|TRBD2
CASSPHPGTSEYNEQFF
TGTGCCAGCAGCCCTCATCCCGGGACTAGCGAATACAATGAGCAGTTCTTC
>-|TRBJ1-5|TRBV19|TRBD1
CASSRTGGGQPQHF
TGTGCCAGTAGTAGGACAGGGGGCGGTCAGCCCCAGCATTTT
>-|TRBJ2-2|TRBV11-2|TRBD2
CASSPDLAANTGELFF
TGTGCCAGCAGCCCCGACCTAGCGGCCAACACCGGGGAGCTGTTTTTT
>-|TRBJ2-7|TRBV7-8|TRBD2
CASSSFPGLAGNEQYF
TGTGCCAGCAGCTCATTTCCGGGACTAGCGGGAAACGAGCAGTACTTC
>once|TRBJ1-2|TRBV6-6|TRBD1
CASSLTGGAYGYTF
TGTGCCAGCAGTTTAACAGGGGGAGCATATGGCTACACCTTC
>-|TRBJ2-3|TRBV29-1|-
CSVHTGDTQYF
TGCAGCGTGCACACCGGTGATACGCAGTATTTT
>-|TRBJ2-3|TRBV28|TRBD2
CASSLVGLAGVAPDTQYF
TGTGCCAGCAGTTTGGTGGGACTAGCGGGAGTGGCACCGGATACGCAGTATTTT
>-|TRBJ2-7|TRBV9|TRBD1
CASSATGNSYEQYF
TGTGCCAGCAGCGCGACAGGGAACTCCTACGAGCAGTACTTC
>once|TRBJ2-7|TRBV6-5|-
CASRAGRYEQYF
TGTGCCAGCAGGGCGGGAAGGTACGAGCAGTACTTC
>-|TRBJ1-5|TRBV19|-
CASSISGGLVMYQPQHF
TGTGCCAGTAGTATTAGTGGTGGCCTGGTAATGTATCAGCCCCAGCATTTT
>-|TRBJ2-7|TRBV11-2|TRBD1
CASSLIRQGTTYEQYF
TGTGCCAGCAGCTTAATTAGACAGGGTACTACCTACGAGCAGTACTTC
>-|TRBJ2-5|TRBV20-1|-
CSAGQEETQYF
TGCAGTGCGGGACAAGAGGAGACCCAGTACTTC
>-|TRBJ2-1|TRBV5-1|-
CASSPPDSSYNEQFF
TGCGCCAGCAGCCCGCCTGATAGCTCCTACAATGAGCAGTTCTTC
>-|TRBJ1-4|TRBV10-3|-
CATTQGVNEKLFF
TGTGCCACCACGCAGGGCGTTAATGAAAAACTGTTTTTT
>-|TRBJ2-7|TRBV5-1|TRBD1
CASSPRQGPTYEQYF
TGCGCCAGCAGCCCCAGACAGGGACCGACCTACGAGCAGTACTTC
>-|TRBJ2-1|TRBV7-9|-
CASSLGQGLNNEQFF
TGTGCCAGCAGCTTGGGTCAGGGGTTGAATAATGAGCAGTTCTTC
>-|TRBJ2-2|TRBV10-3|-
CAISEVGYLGPGELFF
TGTGCCATCAGTGAGGTCGGGTATCTGGGGCCCGGGGAGCTGTTTTTT
>-|TRBJ2-2|TRBV28|TRBD2
CASSITGSGMGNTGELFF
TGTGCCAGCAGCATTACGGGGAGCGGGATGGGGAACACCGGGGAGCTGTTTTTT
>-|TRBJ1-5|TRBV6-1|-
CASSEYWFNQPQHF
TGTGCCAGCAGTGAATACTGGTTCAATCAGCCCCAGCATTTT
>-|TRBJ1-3|TRBV5-1|TRBD1
CASSLGQANSGNTIYF
TGCGCCAGCAGCCTGGGACAGGCGAACTCTGGAAACACCATATATTTT
>-|TRBJ1-5|TRBV11-2|-
CASSLGGSDNQPQHF
TGTGCCAGCAGCTTAGGTGGCAGTGACAATCAGCCCCAGCATTTT
>-|TRBJ2-2|TRBV5-1|TRBD2
CASSLTSGVATGELFF
TGCGCCAGCAGCTTGACTAGCGGGGTGGCCACCGGGGAGCTGTTTTTT
>-|TRBJ1-2|TRBV7-9|-
CASSPDAGYGYTF
TGTGCCAGCAGCCCGGACGCAGGCTATGGCTACACCTTC
>-|TRBJ1-4|TRBV7-9|-
CASSLGSQGTPTEKLFF
TGTGCCAGCAGCTTAGGGTCCCAGGGGACCCCGACGGAAAAACTGTTTTTT
>-|TRBJ2-3|TRBV5-8|TRBD2
CASSLSREGKYF
TGTGCCAGCAGCTTAAGCAGGGAGGGAAAGTATTTT
>-|TRBJ2-6|TRBV6-5|-
CASLRAGANVLTF
TGTGCCAGCCTGCGTGCTGGGGCCAACGTCCTGACTTTC